This T cell receptor (beta chain) was profiled in a study of cytomegalovirus exposure and HLA in healthy donors. Turning to the study itself: Out of roughly 170 million T cells, an earlier analysis found roughly 110 million unique TCR beta sequences in total. Study-wide points: Investigators reported 150 to 200 TCR beta chains as tied to cytomegalovirus.

The primer mix had 60 Vbeta and 13 Jbeta primers. In the original analysis: Per a later analysis, the number of unique TCR beta chains was approximately 73 million, of which about 11 million were shared. TCRdb's copy holds only in-frame clones and misses some; the assay was immunoSEQ multiplex PCR. The D gene and trimming were derived from the DNA, and the V and J assignments and clone size from that table. Here the sample spans 65,000 to 100,000 clones, roughly three quarters being singletons. Of note for this clone: The antigen remains undetermined.

At the time of sampling, donors were nominally healthy, though unrecorded immune exposures were likely. Deletions cut 7 bases from V and 4 bases from J, with 11 bases between. The CDR3 runs to 13 residues. The germline gives CDR1 MGHDK, CDR2 SYGVNS. The chain links TRBV25-1 to TRBJ2-1; unclear D gene. The sample consisted of PBMCs. The clonotype comes from a man aged 35-49 years in good health and CMV-seronegative. CDR3 region: CASKADIYNEQFF. Written as DNA, the CDR3 is TGTGCCAGCAAGGCTGACATTTACAATGAGCAGTTCTTC.